The table lists the clone carrying this T cell receptor beta chain with a few counts. Germline trimming cut 3 bases from V and 0 bases from J; bases unmatched to any gene: 1. The CDR3 has 16 residues. The source of the sample is a study of patients and donors after allogeneic stem cell transplantation. One entry per CDR3 protein results from TCRdb running MiXCR on the RT-PCR reads. The sample includes around 240,000 distinct CDR3 sequences, about 14% of them seen just once. The sample comprised blood, either unsorted or a sorted T cell fraction (not recorded which). The J gene is TRBJ2-6, the V gene TRBV12-3 or TRBV12-4, with 8 positions matching TRBD1. This clonotype originated in a human donor who was either an allogeneic HSCT recipient or a stem cell or donor lymphocyte infusion donor (not recorded which). It is not recorded whose cells these are; they may come from a transplant donor. The CDR3 DNA reads as TGTGCCAGCAGTTTGACAGGGGCCTCTGGGGCCAACGTCCTGACTTTC. This translates into CASSLTGASGANVLTF.